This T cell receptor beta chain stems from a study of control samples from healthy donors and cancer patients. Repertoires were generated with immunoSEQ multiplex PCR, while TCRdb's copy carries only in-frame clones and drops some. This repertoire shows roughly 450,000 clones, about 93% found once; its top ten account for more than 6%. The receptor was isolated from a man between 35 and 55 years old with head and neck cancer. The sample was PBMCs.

CDR3 sequence (DNA): TGCGCCAGCAGCGTTGAAATGAACACTGAAGCTTTCTTT. Its translation is CASSVEMNTEAFF. The chain joins TRBV5-1 to TRBJ1-1; D unresolved. V lost 4 bases and J lost 0, with 7 bases in between. The CDR3 extends over 13 amino acids. Germline V gene data show CDR1 as SGHRS and CDR2 as YFSETQ.